The 11 T cell receptor beta chains listed next were all sequenced from one sample in a study of T-cell memory formation after mild COVID-19. Using its own MiXCR run on the 5' RACE reads, TCRdb lists one record per CDR3 protein. The profile shows around 340,000 distinct CDR3 sequences, 15% of them singletons. The sequenced material came from PBMCs or a T cell subset sorted from them (not recorded which). The receptors were sampled from a man aged 18 to 29 who had mild COVID-19 (a few samples of this study predate the infection). Cell type and time point are not known.

The sample holds a few counts of this clonotype. This chain links TRBV4-2 with TRBJ2-2; D uncertain. The germline CDR1 and CDR2 sequences are LGHNA and YNFKEQ. Trimming pared 4 bases from V and 1 base from J, leaving 16 bases between. The CDR3 has 17 amino acids. CDR3 loop: CASSRALRLGNTGELFF. The CDR3 region has the DNA TGTGCCAGCAGCCGAGCATTAAGACTCGGGAACACCGGGGAGCTGTTTTTT.

This clonotype was seen a few times. The gene calls are TRBV7-6 and TRBJ2-5, with 7 bases fitting TRBD2. V was pared by 7 bases and J by 4 bases, with 9 bases of the junction left unmatched. Germline V gene sequence: CDR1 SGHVS, CDR2 FNYEAQ. The CDR3 is 14 residues long. The CDR3 region has the DNA TGTGCCAGCACTGAGGGAGGGAGGATAGAGACCCAGTACTTC. This encodes CASTEGGRIETQYF.

The J gene is TRBJ2-1, the V gene TRBV20-1, with TRBD2 identical over 10 bases. The CDR3 has 14 residues. V lost 4 bases to trimming and J lost 9 bases; unmatched junction nucleotides: 9. Germline CDR1 DFQATT, CDR2 SNEGSKA (reference sequence). The chain's CDR3 is CSATLAGDNGEQFF. In DNA, the CDR3 is TGCAGTGCTACCCTAGCGGGGGATAATGGTGAGCAGTTCTTC.

In this sample, this clonotype turned up a few times. This chain joins TRBV5-1 and TRBJ2-2; D not certain. The ends were cut back, 0 bases at V and 4 bases at J, with 10 bases in the middle. Looked up from germline, CDR1 is SGHRS and CDR2 is YFSETQ. The CDR3 has 15 amino acids. The CDR3 reads CASSLVARSTGELFF. The DNA of the CDR3 is TGCGCCAGCAGCTTGGTGGCGCGGAGCACCGGGGAGCTGTTTTTT. Full variable domain (missing parts from reference TRBV5-1 and TRBJ2-2): KAGVTQTPRYLIKTRGQQVTLSCSPISGHRSVSWYQQTPGQGLQFLFEYFSETQRNKGNFPGRFSGRQFSNSRSEMNVSTLELGDSALYLCASSLVARSTGELFFGEGSRLTVL.

The chain recombines TRBV7-8 with TRBJ1-1, with D perhaps TRBD1 (5 bases). The CDR3 is 15 residues long. In germline, CDR1 is SGHVS, CDR2 FQNEAQ. Trimming shortened V by 2 bases and J by 2 bases, and 12 bases separated the two germline ends. The CDR3 DNA is TGTGCCAGCAGCTTACTTGGGGACCCTAACACTGAAGCTTTCTTT. This codes for CASSLLGDPNTEAFF.

The gene calls are TRBV7-9 and TRBJ2-3; the match to TRBD2 covers 7 bases. The CDR3 totals 17 residues. J was trimmed by 4 bases and V by 5 bases; bases with no gene match: 15. Germline assignment: CDR1 SEHNR and CDR2 FQNEAQ (reference sequence). The chain's CDR3 is CASSRAAGPTSADTQYF. CDR3 nucleotides: TGTGCCAGCAGCCGGGCAGCGGGGCCAACCAGCGCAGATACGCAGTATTTT.

This clonotype was seen only a few times. CDR3 region: CANGDGNIQYF. CDR3 bases: TGTGCCAACGGGGACGGTAACATTCAGTACTTC. This chain connects TRBV6-6 to TRBJ2-4, with D tentatively TRBD1 or TRBD2 (5 bases each). Per germline, CDR1 MNHNY and CDR2 SVGAGI (reference sequence). Trimming cost V 10 bases and J 7 bases, with 11 bases left between them. The CDR3 is 11 amino acids.

The chain employs TRBV6-6 and TRBJ2-2; D not certain. Between the trimmed V and J ends, which lost 8 bases and 7 bases, there was a span of 14 bases. The CDR3 loop spans 13 amino acids. Germline V gene data show CDR1 as MNHNY and CDR2 as SVGAGI (reference sequence). CDR3 sequence reads: CASLTGEHGELFF. In DNA, the CDR3 is TGTGCCAGCCTGACTGGGGAACACGGGGAGCTGTTTTTT.

Ten or more counts support this clonotype. This chain connects TRBV6-2 or TRBV6-3 to TRBJ2-6; D uncertain. V was trimmed by 2 bases and J by 0 bases, leaving 5 bases between them. CDR1 and CDR2 from the germline V gene are MNHEY and SVGEGT. The CDR3 totals 15 residues. CDR3 loop: CASSYGGSGANVLTF. The CDR3 nucleotides are TGTGCCAGCAGTTACGGTGGCTCTGGGGCCAACGTCCTGACTTTC.

This clonotype was seen repeatedly, ten times or more. The chain recombines TRBV6-4 with TRBJ2-1; tentative D call: TRBD1 (5 bases). This CDR3 has 13 residues. Deletions cut 3 bases from V and 2 bases from J, with 5 bases between. Germline values: CDR1 MRHNA, CDR2 SNTAGT. The CDR3 coding sequence is TGTGCCAGCAGTGAGGACACCTACAATGAGCAGTTCTTC. Encoded protein: CASSEDTYNEQFF.

J is TRBJ2-7 and V is TRBV4-3, with D maybe TRBD2 (6 bases). The CDR3 runs 16 residues. V lost 0 bases and J 4 bases, leaving 16 bases between the germline ends. CDR1 LGHNA and CDR2 YSLEER come from the germline V gene. DNA for the CDR3: TGCGCCAGCAGCCAAGAAATCGGAGCGGAGGGTTACGAGCAGTACGTC. Translated, it gives CASSQEIGAEGYEQYV.